Listed below are T cell receptor beta chains from one sample, sequenced in a study of OX40 agonist ivuxolimab in advanced cancers. Clones were sequenced by immunoSEQ multiplex PCR, and TCRdb holds only the in-frame ones, with some missing. The sample records more than 60,000 clones, 75% to 90% being singletons. The specimen comprised CD4+ or CD8+ T cells sorted from blood, sampled in a trial of the OX40 agonist ivuxolimab. These TCRs come from an adult with an advanced solid tumor such as melanoma, head and neck, liver or kidney cancer. Each CDR3 is given with its conserved first and last residue. D genes are given only for firm matches. Clone size is shown for a subset of rows, as once, few, many or a class of expanded clone.

17	TRBV14	TRBJ2-1	NA	TRBD1	CASSHGPDRFSYNEQFF
13	TRBV7-2	TRBJ1-3	NA	TRBD1	CASSSGQGHTIYF
16	TRBV4-1	TRBJ2-2	NA	NA	CASSQDGLMNTGELFF
15	TRBV6-4	TRBJ2-1	NA	TRBD2	CASSQLAGGLNEQFF
17	TRBV14	TRBJ1-2	once	NA	CASSPLLGTRVPQGYTF
16	TRBV7-3	TRBJ2-3	NA	TRBD2	CASALDSGASTDTQYF
17	TRBV11-1	TRBJ2-1	NA	NA	CASSLEGGAGSYNEQFF
16	TRBV27	TRBJ2-3	NA	TRBD1	CASRLGDRGRTDTQYF
12	TRBV28	TRBJ1-2	NA	NA	CASSLGDYGYTF
13	TRBV6-1	TRBJ2-7	once	NA	CAGVGGAAYEQYF